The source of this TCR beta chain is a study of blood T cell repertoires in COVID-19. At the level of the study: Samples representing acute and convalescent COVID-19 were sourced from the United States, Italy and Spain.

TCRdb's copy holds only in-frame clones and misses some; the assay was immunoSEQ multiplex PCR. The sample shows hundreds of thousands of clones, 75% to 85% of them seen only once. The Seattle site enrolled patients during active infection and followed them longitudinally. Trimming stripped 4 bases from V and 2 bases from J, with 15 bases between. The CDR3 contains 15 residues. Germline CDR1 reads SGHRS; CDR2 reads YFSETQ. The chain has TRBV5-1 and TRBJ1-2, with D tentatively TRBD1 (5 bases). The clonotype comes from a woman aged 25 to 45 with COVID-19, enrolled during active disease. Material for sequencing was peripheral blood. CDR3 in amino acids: CASSPFGGENYGYTF. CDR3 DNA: TGCGCCAGCAGCCCGTTTGGAGGGGAGAACTATGGCTACACCTTC.